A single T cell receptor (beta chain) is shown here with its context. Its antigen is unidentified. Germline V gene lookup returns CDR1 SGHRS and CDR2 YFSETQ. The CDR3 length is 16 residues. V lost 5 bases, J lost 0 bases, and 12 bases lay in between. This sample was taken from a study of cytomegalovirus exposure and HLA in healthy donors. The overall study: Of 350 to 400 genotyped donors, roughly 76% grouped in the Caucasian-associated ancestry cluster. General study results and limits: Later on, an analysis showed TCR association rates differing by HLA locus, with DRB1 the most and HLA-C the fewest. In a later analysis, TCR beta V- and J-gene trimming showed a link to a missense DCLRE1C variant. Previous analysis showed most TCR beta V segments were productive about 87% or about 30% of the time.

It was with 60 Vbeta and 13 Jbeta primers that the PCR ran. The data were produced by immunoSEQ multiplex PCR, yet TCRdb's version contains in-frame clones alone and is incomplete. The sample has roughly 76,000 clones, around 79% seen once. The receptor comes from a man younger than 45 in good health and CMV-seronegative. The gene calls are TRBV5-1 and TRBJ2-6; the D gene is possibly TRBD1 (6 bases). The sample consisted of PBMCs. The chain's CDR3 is CASRSTGLSGANVLTF. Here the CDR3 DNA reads TGCGCCAGCAGATCTACAGGGCTCTCTGGGGCCAACGTCCTGACTTTC. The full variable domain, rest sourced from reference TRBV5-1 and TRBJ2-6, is KAGVTQTPRYLIKTRGQQVTLSCSPISGHRSVSWYQQTPGQGLQFLFEYFSETQRNKGNFPGRFSGRQFSNSRSEMNVSTLELGDSALYLCASRSTGLSGANVLTFGAGSRLTVL.